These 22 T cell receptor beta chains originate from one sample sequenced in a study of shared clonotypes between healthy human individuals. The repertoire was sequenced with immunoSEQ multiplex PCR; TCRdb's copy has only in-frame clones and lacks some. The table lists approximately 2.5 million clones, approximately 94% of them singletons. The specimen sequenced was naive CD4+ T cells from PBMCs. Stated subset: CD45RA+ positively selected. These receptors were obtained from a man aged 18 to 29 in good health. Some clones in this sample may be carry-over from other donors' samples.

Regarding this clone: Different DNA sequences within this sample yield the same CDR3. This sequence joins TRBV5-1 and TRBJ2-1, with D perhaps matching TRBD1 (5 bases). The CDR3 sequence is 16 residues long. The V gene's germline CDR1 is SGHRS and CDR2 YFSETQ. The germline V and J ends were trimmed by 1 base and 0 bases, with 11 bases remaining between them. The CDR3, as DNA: TGCGCCAGCAGCTTGTGGGGCGGCAGCTCCTACAATGAGCAGTTCTTC. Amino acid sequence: CASSLWGGSSYNEQFF.

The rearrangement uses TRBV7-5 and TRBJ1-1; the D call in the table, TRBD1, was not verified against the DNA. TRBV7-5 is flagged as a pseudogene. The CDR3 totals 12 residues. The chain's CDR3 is CARGTGWTEAFF. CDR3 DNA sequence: TGTGCCAGGGGGACAGGGTGGACTGAAGCTTTCTTT.

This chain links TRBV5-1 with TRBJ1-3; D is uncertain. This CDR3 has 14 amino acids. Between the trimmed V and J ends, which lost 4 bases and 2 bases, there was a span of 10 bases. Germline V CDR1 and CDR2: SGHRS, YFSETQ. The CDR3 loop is CASSPPSPGNTIYF. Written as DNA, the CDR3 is TGCGCCAGCAGCCCCCCCTCGCCTGGAAACACCATATATTTT.

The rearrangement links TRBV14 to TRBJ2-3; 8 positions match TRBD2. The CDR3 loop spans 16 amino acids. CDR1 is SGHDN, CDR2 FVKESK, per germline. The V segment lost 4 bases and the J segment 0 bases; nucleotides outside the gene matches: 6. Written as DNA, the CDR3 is TGTGCCAGCAGCCTCTCTAGCGGGCGTAGCACAGATACGCAGTATTTT. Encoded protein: CASSLSSGRSTDTQYF.

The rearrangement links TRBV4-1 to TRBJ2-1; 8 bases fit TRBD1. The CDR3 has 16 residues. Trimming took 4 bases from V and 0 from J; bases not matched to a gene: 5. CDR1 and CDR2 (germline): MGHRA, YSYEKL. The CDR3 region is CASSPLGTGSYNEQFF. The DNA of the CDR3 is TGCGCCAGCAGCCCGCTAGGGACAGGCTCCTACAATGAGCAGTTCTTC.

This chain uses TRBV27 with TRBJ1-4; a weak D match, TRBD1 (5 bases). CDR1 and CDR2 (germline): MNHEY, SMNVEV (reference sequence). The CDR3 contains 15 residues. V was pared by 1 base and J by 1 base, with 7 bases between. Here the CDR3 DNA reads TGTGCCAGCAGTTTATGGAGGGGAACTAATGAAAAACTGTTTTTT. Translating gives CASSLWRGTNEKLFF.

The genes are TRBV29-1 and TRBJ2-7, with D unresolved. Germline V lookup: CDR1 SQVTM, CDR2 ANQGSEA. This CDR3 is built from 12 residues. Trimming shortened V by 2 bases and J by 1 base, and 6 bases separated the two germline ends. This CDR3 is CSVESASYEQYF. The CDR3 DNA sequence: TGCAGCGTTGAATCCGCATCCTACGAGCAGTACTTC.

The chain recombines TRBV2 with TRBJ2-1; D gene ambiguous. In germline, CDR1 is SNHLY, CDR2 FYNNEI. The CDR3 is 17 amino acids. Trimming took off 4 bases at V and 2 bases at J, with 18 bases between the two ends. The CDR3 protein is CASSGTSSSEPYNEQFF. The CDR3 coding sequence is TGTGCCAGCAGTGGTACTTCAAGTTCGGAGCCCTACAATGAGCAGTTCTTC.

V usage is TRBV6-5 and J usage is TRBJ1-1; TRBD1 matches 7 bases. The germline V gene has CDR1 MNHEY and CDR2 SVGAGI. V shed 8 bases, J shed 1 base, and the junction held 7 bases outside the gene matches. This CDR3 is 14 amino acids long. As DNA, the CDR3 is TGTGCCAGCTTGGGGACAGATTCGAACACTGAAGCTTTCTTT. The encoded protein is CASLGTDSNTEAFF.

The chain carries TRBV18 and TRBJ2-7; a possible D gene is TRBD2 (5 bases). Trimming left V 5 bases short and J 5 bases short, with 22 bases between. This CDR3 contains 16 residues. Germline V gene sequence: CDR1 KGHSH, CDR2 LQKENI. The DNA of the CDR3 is TGTGCCAGCTCAATCCTGAGATCCAGCGGTTCCCACGAGCAGTACTTC. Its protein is CASSILRSSGSHEQYF.

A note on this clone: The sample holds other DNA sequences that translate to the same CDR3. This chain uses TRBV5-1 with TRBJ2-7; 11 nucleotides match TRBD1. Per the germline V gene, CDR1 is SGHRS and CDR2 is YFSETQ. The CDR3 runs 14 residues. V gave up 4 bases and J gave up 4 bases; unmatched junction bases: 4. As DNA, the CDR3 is TGCGCCAGCAGCCCTGGACAGGGGGCTTACGAGCAGTACTTC. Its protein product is CASSPGQGAYEQYF.

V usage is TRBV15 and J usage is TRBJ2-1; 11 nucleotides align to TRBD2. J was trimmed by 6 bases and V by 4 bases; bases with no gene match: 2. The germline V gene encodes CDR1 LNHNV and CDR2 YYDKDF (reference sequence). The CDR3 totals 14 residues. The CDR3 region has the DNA TGTGCCACCAGCACGGGACTAGCGGTCAATGAGCAGTTCTTC. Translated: CATSTGLAVNEQFF.

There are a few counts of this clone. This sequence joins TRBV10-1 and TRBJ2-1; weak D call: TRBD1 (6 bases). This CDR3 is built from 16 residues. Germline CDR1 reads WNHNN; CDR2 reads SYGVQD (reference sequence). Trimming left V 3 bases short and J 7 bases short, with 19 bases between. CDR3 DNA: TGCGCCAGCAGTGAATCTGCCCCAGGGGCGTCGAATGAGCAGTTCTTC. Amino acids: CASSESAPGASNEQFF.

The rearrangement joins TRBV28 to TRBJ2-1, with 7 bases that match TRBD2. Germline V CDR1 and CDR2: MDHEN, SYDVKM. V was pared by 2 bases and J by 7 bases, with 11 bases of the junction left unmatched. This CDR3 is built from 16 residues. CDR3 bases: TGTGCCAGCAGTTTAAGGGAGCGGGATAAAGGGAATGAGCAGTTCTTC. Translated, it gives CASSLRERDKGNEQFF. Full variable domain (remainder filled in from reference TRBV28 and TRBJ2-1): DVKVTQSSRYLVKRTGEKVFLECVQDMDHENMFWYRQDPGLGLRLIYFSYDVKMKEKGDIPEGYSVSREKKERFSLILESASTNQTSMYLCASSLRERDKGNEQFFGPGTRLTVL.

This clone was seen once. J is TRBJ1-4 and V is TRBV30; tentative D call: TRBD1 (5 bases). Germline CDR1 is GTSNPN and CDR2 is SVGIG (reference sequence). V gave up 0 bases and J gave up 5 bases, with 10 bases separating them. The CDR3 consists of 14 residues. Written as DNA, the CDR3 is TGTGCCTGGAGTGTAGGGACGGCAAATGAAAAACTGTTTTTT. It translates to CAWSVGTANEKLFF.

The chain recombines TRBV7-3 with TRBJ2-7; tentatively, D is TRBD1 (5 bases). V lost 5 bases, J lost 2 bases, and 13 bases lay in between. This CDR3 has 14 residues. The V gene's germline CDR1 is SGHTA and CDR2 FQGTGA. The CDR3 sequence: CASSPQGATYEQYF. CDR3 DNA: TGTGCCAGCAGCCCTCAAGGGGCCACCTACGAGCAGTACTTC.

The CDR3 nucleotides are TGTGCCAGCAGTTTGGGACAGGGGATCTACGAGCAGTACTTC. Amino acid sequence: CASSLGQGIYEQYF. The rearrangement uses TRBV27 and TRBJ2-7; 10 bases are shared with TRBD1. The germline V gene encodes CDR1 MNHEY and CDR2 SMNVEV (reference sequence). The CDR3 has 14 residues. Unmatched junction bases numbered 2, after V lost 3 bases and J lost 3 bases.

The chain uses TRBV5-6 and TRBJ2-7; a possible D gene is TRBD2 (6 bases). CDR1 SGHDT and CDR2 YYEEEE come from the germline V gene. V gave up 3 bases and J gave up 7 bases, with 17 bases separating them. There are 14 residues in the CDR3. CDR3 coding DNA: TGTGCCAGCAGCTGGGGGGAGACCCCAGGGGAGCAGTACTTC. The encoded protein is CASSWGETPGEQYF.

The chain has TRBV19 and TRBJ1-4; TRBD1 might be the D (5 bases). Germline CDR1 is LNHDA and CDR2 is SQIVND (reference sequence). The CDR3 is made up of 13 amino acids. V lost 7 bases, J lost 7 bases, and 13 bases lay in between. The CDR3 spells CASKVQGGEKLFF. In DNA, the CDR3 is TGTGCCAGTAAGGTTCAGGGAGGTGAAAAACTGTTTTTT.

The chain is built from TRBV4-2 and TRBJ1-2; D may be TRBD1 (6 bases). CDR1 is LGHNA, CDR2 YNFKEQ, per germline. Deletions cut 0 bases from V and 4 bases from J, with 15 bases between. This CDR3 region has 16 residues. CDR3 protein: CASSQERGLGSYGYTF. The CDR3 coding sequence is TGTGCCAGCAGCCAAGAGCGGGGGCTGGGTTCCTATGGCTACACCTTC.

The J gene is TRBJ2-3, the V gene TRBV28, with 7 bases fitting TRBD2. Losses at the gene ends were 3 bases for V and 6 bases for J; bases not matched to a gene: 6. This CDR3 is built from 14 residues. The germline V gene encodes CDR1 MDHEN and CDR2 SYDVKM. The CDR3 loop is CASSLAGAEDTQYF. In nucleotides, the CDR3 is TGTGCCAGCAGTTTGGCGGGAGCGGAGGATACGCAGTATTTT.

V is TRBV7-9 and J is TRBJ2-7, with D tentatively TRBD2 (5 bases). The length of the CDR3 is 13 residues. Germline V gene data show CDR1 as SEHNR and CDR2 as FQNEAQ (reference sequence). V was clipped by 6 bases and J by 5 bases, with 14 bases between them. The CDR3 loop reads CASRTTSSDEQYF. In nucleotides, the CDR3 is TGTGCCAGCAGGACCACTAGTAGCGACGAGCAGTACTTC.